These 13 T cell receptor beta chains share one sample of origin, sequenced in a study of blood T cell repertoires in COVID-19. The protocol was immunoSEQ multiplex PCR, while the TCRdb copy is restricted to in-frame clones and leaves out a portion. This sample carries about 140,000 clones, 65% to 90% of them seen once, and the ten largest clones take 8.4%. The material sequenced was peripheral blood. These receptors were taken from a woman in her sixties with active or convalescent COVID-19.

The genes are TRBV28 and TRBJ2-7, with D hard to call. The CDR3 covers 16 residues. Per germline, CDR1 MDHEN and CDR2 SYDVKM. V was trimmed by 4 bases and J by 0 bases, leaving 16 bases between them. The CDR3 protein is CASSSALVLSSYEQYV. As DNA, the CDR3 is TGTGCCAGCAGTTCCGCCCTAGTTCTGAGCTCCTACGAGCAGTACGTC.

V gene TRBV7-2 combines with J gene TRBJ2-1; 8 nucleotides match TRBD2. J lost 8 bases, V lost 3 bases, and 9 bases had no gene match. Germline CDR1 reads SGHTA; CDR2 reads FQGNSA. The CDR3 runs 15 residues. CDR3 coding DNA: TGTGCCAGCAGCTTCGGGGGGGCCCGTCGGTATGAGCAGTTCTTC. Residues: CASSFGGARRYEQFF.

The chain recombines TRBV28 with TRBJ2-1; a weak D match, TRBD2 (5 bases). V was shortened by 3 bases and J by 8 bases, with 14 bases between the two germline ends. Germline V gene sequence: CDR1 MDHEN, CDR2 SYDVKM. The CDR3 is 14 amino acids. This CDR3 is CASSLATSPHEQFF. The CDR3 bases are TGTGCCAGCAGTTTGGCTACTAGTCCCCATGAGCAGTTCTTC.

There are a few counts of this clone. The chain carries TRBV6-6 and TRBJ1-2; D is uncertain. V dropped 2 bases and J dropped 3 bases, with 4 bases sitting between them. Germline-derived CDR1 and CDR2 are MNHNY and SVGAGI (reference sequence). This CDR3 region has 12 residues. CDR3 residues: CASSYTDYGYTF. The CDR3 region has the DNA TGTGCCAGCAGTTACACTGACTATGGCTACACCTTC.

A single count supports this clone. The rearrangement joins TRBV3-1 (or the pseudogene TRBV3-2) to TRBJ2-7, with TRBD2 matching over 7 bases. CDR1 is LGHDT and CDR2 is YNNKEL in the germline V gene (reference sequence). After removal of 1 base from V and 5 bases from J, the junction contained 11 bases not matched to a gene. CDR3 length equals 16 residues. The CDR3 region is CASSQVVPGGGHEQYF. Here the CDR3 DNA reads TGTGCCAGCAGCCAAGTGGTCCCGGGAGGAGGGCACGAGCAGTACTTC.

CDR3 nucleotide sequence: TGCGCCAGCAGCTACGGGGGAGGTTATTACAATGAGCAGTTCTTC. This encodes CASSYGGGYYNEQFF. The rearrangement uses TRBV4-3 and TRBJ2-1; a possible D gene is TRBD2 (6 bases). Germline V lookup: CDR1 LGHNA, CDR2 YSLEER. V was trimmed by 5 bases and J by 4 bases, leaving 15 bases between them. The CDR3 loop spans 15 amino acids.

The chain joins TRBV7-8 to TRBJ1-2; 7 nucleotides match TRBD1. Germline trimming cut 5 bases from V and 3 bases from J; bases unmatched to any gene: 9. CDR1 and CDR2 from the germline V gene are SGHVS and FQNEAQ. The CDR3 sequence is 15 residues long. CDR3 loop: CASSLRQGGDYGYTF. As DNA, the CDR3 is TGTGCCAGCAGCCTACGACAGGGAGGAGACTATGGCTACACCTTC.

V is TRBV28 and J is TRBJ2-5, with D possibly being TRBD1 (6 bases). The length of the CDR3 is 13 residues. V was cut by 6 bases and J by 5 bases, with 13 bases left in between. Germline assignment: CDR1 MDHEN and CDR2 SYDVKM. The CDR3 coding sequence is TGTGCCAGCAGCTTACAGGGTTACGAGACCCAGTACTTC. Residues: CASSLQGYETQYF.

Here the CDR3 DNA reads TGTGCCAGTAGTATTTCGGACAGGGAAACCTACGAGCAGTACTTC. It specifies CASSISDRETYEQYF. V is TRBV19 and J is TRBJ2-7; 8 bases are a match to TRBD1. This CDR3 has 15 residues. The V gene's germline CDR1 is LNHDA and CDR2 SQIVND (reference sequence). V lost 3 bases to trimming and J lost 2 bases; unmatched junction nucleotides: 6.

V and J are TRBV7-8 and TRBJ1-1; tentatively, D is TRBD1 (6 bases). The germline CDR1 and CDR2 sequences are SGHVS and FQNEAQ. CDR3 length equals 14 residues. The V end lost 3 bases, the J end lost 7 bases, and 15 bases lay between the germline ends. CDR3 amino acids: CASSFAGVRGEAFF. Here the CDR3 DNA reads TGTGCCAGCAGCTTCGCAGGGGTACGGGGTGAAGCTTTCTTT.

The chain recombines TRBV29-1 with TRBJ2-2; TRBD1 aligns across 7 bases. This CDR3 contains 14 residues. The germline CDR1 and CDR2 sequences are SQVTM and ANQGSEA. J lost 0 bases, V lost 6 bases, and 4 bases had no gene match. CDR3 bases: TGCAGCGTACTAGACAGGGCGAACACCGGGGAGCTGTTTTTT. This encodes CSVLDRANTGELFF.

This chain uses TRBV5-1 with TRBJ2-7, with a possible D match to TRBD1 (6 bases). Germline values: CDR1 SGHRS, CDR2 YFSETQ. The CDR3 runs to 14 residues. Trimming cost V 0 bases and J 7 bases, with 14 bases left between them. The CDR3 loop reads CASSLDGQPWEQYF. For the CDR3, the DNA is TGCGCCAGCAGCTTGGATGGACAGCCGTGGGAGCAGTACTTC.

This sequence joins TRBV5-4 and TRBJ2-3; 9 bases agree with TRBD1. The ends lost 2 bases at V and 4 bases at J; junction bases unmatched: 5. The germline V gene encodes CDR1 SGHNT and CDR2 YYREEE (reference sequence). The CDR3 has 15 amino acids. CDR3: CASSLGDRAADTQYF. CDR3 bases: TGTGCCAGCAGCTTAGGGGACAGGGCGGCAGATACGCAGTATTTT. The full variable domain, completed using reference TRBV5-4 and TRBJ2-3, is ETGVTQSPTHLIKTRGQQVTLRCSSQSGHNTVSWYQQALGQGPQFIFQYYREEENGRGNFPPRFSGLQFPNYSSELNVNALELDDSALYLCASSLGDRAADTQYFGPGTRLTVL.